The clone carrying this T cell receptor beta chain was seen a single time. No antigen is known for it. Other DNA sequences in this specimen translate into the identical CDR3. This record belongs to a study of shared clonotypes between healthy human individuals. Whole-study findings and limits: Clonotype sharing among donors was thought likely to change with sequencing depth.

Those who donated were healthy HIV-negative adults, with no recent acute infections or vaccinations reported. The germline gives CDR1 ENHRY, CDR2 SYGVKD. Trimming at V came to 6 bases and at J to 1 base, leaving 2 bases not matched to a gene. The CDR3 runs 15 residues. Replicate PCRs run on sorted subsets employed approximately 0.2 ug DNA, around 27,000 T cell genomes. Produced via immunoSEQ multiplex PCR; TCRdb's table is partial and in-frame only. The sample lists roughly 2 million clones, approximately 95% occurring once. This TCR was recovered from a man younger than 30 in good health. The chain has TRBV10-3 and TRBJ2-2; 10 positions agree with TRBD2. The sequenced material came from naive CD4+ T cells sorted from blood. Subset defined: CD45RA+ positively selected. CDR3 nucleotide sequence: TGTGCCATCAGCCGGACTAGCGGGAACACCGGGGAGCTGTTTTTT. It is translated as CAISRTSGNTGELFF.